Listed here is a single T cell receptor (beta chain). It has no known antigen specificity. Base qualities are missing; no much larger clone stands one base away. The CDR3 sequence holds 14 residues, the cysteine and phenylalanine included. Only the CDR3 region is kept as DNA, spanning 42 bases read in frame from base 1. The germline V gene (reference sequence) supplies CDR1 LGHDT and CDR2 YNNKEL. Compared with germline, V lacks 5 bases and J lacks 7 bases; bases without a gene match: 3. TCRbeta CDR3 regions were amplified from genomic DNA by means of the immunoSEQ Assay, a bias-controlled multiplex PCR. Per the authors' processing: The number of nucleated cells in each sample was estimated from the amplification of reference gene primers within the assay. To quantify the absolute abundance of each unique TCRbeta CDR3 rearrangement, sequence reads were collapsed and filtered. For each sample, productive Simpson clonality was calculated as the square root of Simpson's diversity index over productive rearrangements. What TCRdb holds here is the immuneACCESS table cut down to in-frame rearrangements. Part of the clones is not present; checked against another copy, under half of the missing clones reflect an unresolved V gene, and the others are unexplained. That table supplies the V and J calls and clone size; D and trimming were determined from the DNA. This sample lists about 170,000 clones; around 89% were detected once. Jointly, the top ten make up about 0.8% of the sample.

The data originate from a study of blood T cell repertoires in COVID-19 (TCRdb year 2020). Study-wide context: Collaborator samples came from the United States, Italy and Spain and covered acute and convalescent phases of COVID-19. The material from the prospective study consisted of cDNA or gDNA derived from T cells, B-cell-depleted T cells, or PBMCs. Deeply sampled blood TCRbeta repertoires from subjects exposed to, actively infected with, or recovered from COVID-19 were included in the dataset. The repertoires were released in a freely available public database intended as a resource for research on the immune response to SARS-CoV-2. Samples came from the ongoing ImmuneRACE study (first 160 participants) plus 1,254 subjects from 6 global collaborators. A de-identified subject ID, COVID-19 status, age in years and sex were almost always included in the sample metadata. Where available, HLA class I and class II types were obtained from metadata supplied by the sample provider rather than from assay-based typing.

Overall results and qualifications from the work: The amount of clinical and demographic metadata varied by source and participant and was provided uncurated.

Participants in the prospective study were enrolled through a virtual design, were aged about 18 to 89 years, and lived in 24 United States geographic areas. To assign participants to cohorts, the prospective study relied on clinical history that participants themselves reported in a screening survey and a study questionnaire. ImmuneRACE Cohort 3 recovered participants were defined by two consecutive negative NP/OP PCR tests, healthcare professional clearance, or symptom resolution. Each participant in the prospective study had whole blood, serum and a nasopharyngeal or oropharyngeal swab collected by mobile phlebotomists. Prospective study participants could optionally give additional blood draws and questionnaires over a roughly 2-month period. Before DNA extraction, prospective study blood samples were shipped either frozen or at room temperature.

This clonotype was sampled from a woman in her late teens or twenties who had recovered from COVID-19. The sample consisted of PBMCs or T cells enriched from blood (not recorded which). The chain is assembled from TRBV3-1 (or the pseudogene TRBV3-2) and TRBJ1-6, with 9 bases in between that match TRBD1. The CDR3 region has the sequence CASSWTGENSPLHF. The DNA reads TGTGCCAGCAGCTGGACAGGGGAAAATTCACCCCTCCACTTT.